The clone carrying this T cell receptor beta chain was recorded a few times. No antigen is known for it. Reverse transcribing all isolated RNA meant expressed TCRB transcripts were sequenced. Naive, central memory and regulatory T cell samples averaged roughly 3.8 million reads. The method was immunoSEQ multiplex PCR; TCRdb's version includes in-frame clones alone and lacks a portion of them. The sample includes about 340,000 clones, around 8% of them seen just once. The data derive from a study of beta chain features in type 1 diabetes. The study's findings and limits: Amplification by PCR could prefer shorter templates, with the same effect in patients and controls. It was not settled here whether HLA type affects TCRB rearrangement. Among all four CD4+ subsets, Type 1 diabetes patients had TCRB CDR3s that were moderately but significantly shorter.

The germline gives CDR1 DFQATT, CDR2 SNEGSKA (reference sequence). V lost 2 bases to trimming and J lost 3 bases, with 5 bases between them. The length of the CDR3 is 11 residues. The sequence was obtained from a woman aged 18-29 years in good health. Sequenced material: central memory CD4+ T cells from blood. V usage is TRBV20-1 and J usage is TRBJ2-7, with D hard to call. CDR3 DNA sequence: TGCAGTGCTAGAAAAAACTACGAGCAGTACTTC. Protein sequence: CSARKNYEQYF.